The 21 T cell receptor beta chains reported below all come from one sample, sequenced in a study of shared T cell receptors in the human thymus. Profiling relied on immunoSEQ multiplex PCR, and the TCRdb table lists in-frame clones only, not all of them. Of hundreds of thousands of clones listed, around 87% are singletons. This sample also belongs to another study, concerning human thymus T cells.

The sequencing sample was made of thymocytes. Receptors originate from a boy younger than two with a congenital heart defect.

The chain's CDR3 is CASSLVHIPGLQETQYF. The CDR3 DNA is TGTGCCAGCAGCTTGGTCCACATCCCGGGACTACAAGAGACCCAGTACTTC. The chain joins TRBV5-6 to TRBJ2-5, with 7 bases matching TRBD2. The CDR3 covers 17 residues. V gave up 0 bases and J gave up 2 bases; unmatched junction bases: 10. The germline gives CDR1 SGHDT, CDR2 YYEEEE.

The rearrangement links TRBV27 to TRBJ1-2, with 7 bases aligning to TRBD1. CDR1 and CDR2 (germline): MNHEY, SMNVEV (reference sequence). V lost 6 bases, J lost 7 bases, and 2 bases stayed unmatched. The CDR3 contains 11 residues. The CDR3 reads CASRDRAGYTF. CDR3 coding DNA: TGTGCCAGCAGAGACAGGGCTGGCTACACCTTC.

This clone occurred a few times. The chain combines TRBV10-2 with TRBJ2-5, with 11 bases that match TRBD2. Trimming at V came to 1 base and at J to 5 bases, leaving 3 bases not matched to a gene. Per germline, CDR1 WSHSY and CDR2 SAAADI. The CDR3 runs to 15 residues. The CDR3 loop is CASSELTSGKETQYF. The CDR3 coding sequence is TGCGCCAGCAGTGAGTTGACTAGCGGGAAGGAGACCCAGTACTTC.

This clone was seen a handful of times. The CDR3 is CASSQDWGGLSESSYNEQFF. In DNA, the CDR3 is TGCGCCAGCAGCCAAGATTGGGGGGGCTTATCAGAGAGCTCCTACAATGAGCAGTTCTTC. The V gene is TRBV4-3, the J gene TRBJ2-1; D is possibly TRBD2 (7 bases). The V end lost 0 bases, the J end lost 0 bases, and 21 bases lay between the germline ends. Germline CDR1 LGHNA, CDR2 YSLEER. The CDR3 length is 20 residues.

V is TRBV19 and J is TRBJ1-4; D is possibly TRBD1 (5 bases). V was cut by 8 bases and J by 7 bases, with 17 bases left in between. The CDR3 is made up of 14 amino acids. Germline CDR1 reads LNHDA; CDR2 reads SQIVND (reference sequence). The CDR3 region is CASSPAGEGEKLFF. The CDR3 nucleotides are TGTGCCAGTTCTCCCGCGGGGGAGGGTGAAAAACTGTTTTTT. The full variable domain, in which reference TRBV19 and TRBJ1-4 provide the parts outside the CDR3, is DGGITQSPKYLFRKEGQNVTLSCEQNLNHDAMYWYRQDPGQGLRLIYYSQIVNDFQKGDIAEGYSVSREKKESFPLTVTSAQKNPTAFYLCASSPAGEGEKLFFGSGTQLSVL.

The J gene is TRBJ2-5, the V gene TRBV5-6, with 8 positions matching TRBD1. CDR3 size: 16 residues. The V gene end was trimmed by 1 base and the J gene end by 5 bases; junction bases not matched to a gene: 10. The germline gives CDR1 SGHDT, CDR2 YYEEEE. CDR3 in amino acids: CASSLHRRTGLETQYF. CDR3 in DNA: TGTGCCAGCAGCTTGCATCGTCGGACAGGGCTGGAGACCCAGTACTTC. Combining the CDR3 with reference TRBV5-6 and TRBJ2-5 gives the whole variable domain DAGVTQSPTHLIKTRGQQVTLRCSPKSGHDTVSWYQQALGQGPQFIFQYYEEEERQRGNFPDRFSGHQFPNYSSELNVNALLLGDSALYLCASSLHRRTGLETQYFGPGTRLLVL.

J is TRBJ2-1 and V is TRBV30; D unresolved. The germline CDR1 and CDR2 sequences are GTSNPN and SVGIG (reference sequence). Trimming shortened V by 5 bases and J by 3 bases, and 11 bases separated the two germline ends. CDR3 length equals 13 residues. CDR3 sequence: CAWSLTDYNEQFF. CDR3 DNA sequence: TGTGCCTGGTCACTGACTGACTACAATGAGCAGTTCTTC.

V usage is TRBV5-5 and J usage is TRBJ1-2, with 7 bases lining up with TRBD1. The CDR3 is made up of 16 amino acids. Germline V CDR1 and CDR2: SGHKS, YYEKEE (reference sequence). Germline trimming cut 5 bases from V and 4 bases from J; bases unmatched to any gene: 14. In DNA, the CDR3 is TGTGCCAGCAGTTTGACCTCGACAGGGCTCATCTATGGCTACACCTTC. Protein: CASSLTSTGLIYGYTF.

The V gene is TRBV4-2, the J gene TRBJ1-1, with unresolved D. CDR1 LGHNA and CDR2 YNFKEQ come from the germline V gene. The V and J ends lost 2 bases and 4 bases respectively, with 17 bases between them. This CDR3 has 16 amino acids. CDR3 nucleotide sequence: TGTGCCAGCAGCCAAACGCCTAGGGAGGCAGGCACTGAAGCTTTCTTT. Amino acids: CASSQTPREAGTEAFF.

There are a few counts of this clone. The chain is built from TRBV27 and TRBJ1-2, with 9 bases that match TRBD1. The germline gives CDR1 MNHEY, CDR2 SMNVEV (reference sequence). V lost 6 bases and J lost 0; bases outside the gene matches: 2. CDR3 length: 14 amino acids. The CDR3 DNA reads as TGTGCCAGCAGGGGACAGGGAGCTAACTATGGCTACACCTTC. Residues: CASRGQGANYGYTF.

CDR3 residues: CASSLSGNTDTQYF. In DNA, the CDR3 is TGTGCCAGCAGCTTGTCCGGGAATACAGATACGCAGTATTTT. The chain has TRBV5-4 and TRBJ2-3; possible D gene TRBD2, 5 bases. Between the trimmed V and J ends, which lost 1 base and 3 bases, there was a span of 9 bases. The CDR3 contains 14 residues. CDR1 and CDR2 from the germline V gene are SGHNT and YYREEE (reference sequence). Drawing the rest from reference TRBV5-4 and TRBJ2-3, the complete variable domain is ETGVTQSPTHLIKTRGQQVTLRCSSQSGHNTVSWYQQALGQGPQFIFQYYREEENGRGNFPPRFSGLQFPNYSSELNVNALELDDSALYLCASSLSGNTDTQYFGPGTRLTVL.

V gene TRBV11-3 combines with J gene TRBJ2-1; 11 nucleotides align to TRBD2. This CDR3 has 17 residues. With V trimmed by 2 bases and J by 6 bases, 9 bases remained unmatched. CDR1 and CDR2 (germline): SGHNT, YENEEA. The CDR3 bases are TGTGCCAGCAGCTTATCCCCAGTAGCGGGAGGGCCCAATGAGCAGTTCTTC. As protein: CASSLSPVAGGPNEQFF.

The V and J genes are TRBV2 and TRBJ2-1; 7 bases match TRBD1. J lost 9 bases, V lost 4 bases, and 3 bases had no gene match. The CDR3 has 12 amino acids. CDR1 and CDR2 (germline): SNHLY, FYNNEI. The CDR3 region is CASSGKGAEQFF. As DNA, the CDR3 is TGTGCCAGCAGTGGTAAGGGGGCTGAGCAGTTCTTC.

V is TRBV27 and J is TRBJ2-1; 11 bases match TRBD2. The CDR3 is 15 residues long. V lost 4 bases to trimming and J lost 3 bases; unmatched junction nucleotides: 2. The germline V gene has CDR1 MNHEY and CDR2 SMNVEV (reference sequence). DNA of the CDR3: TGTGCCAGCAGTTCGGGACTAGCGGACTACAATGAGCAGTTCTTC. Encoded protein: CASSSGLADYNEQFF.

The chain is built from TRBV4-1 and TRBJ2-2; 10 bases are a match to TRBD1. The CDR3 is made up of 16 amino acids. The ends lost 4 bases at V and 6 bases at J; junction bases unmatched: 8. Germline CDR1 is MGHRA and CDR2 is YSYEKL. The CDR3, as DNA: TGCGCCAGCAGCCCATCAGGGACAGGGGAGGCCGGGGAGCTGTTTTTT. Its protein product is CASSPSGTGEAGELFF.

As regards this clone: Other DNA sequences of this sample code for an identical CDR3. This chain uses TRBV5-1 with TRBJ1-2; TRBD1 matches at 11 bases. There are 14 residues in the CDR3. V lost 4 bases to trimming and J lost 8 bases; unmatched junction nucleotides: 7. The germline V gene has CDR1 SGHRS and CDR2 YFSETQ. The CDR3 spells CASSPGTGGGGYTF. The CDR3 DNA follows: TGCGCCAGCAGCCCCGGGACAGGGGGAGGCGGCTACACCTTC.

V gene TRBV7-2 combines with J gene TRBJ1-2; D call uncertain. The CDR3 has 15 amino acids. V lost 2 bases and J 3 bases, leaving 13 bases between the germline ends. Germline V gene data show CDR1 as SGHTA and CDR2 as FQGNSA. CDR3 residues: CASSLKSPVHYGYTF. CDR3 DNA: TGTGCCAGCAGCTTAAAAAGTCCAGTTCACTATGGCTACACCTTC.

The rearrangement uses TRBV18 and TRBJ2-7, with a possible D match to TRBD1 (5 bases). In germline, CDR1 is KGHSH, CDR2 LQKENI. This CDR3 has 16 amino acids. V lost 0 bases, J lost 0 bases, and 12 bases lay in between. The CDR3 nucleotides read TGTGCCAGCTCACCACCGAGTCAGGGTGTCTCCTACGAGCAGTACTTC. Protein product: CASSPPSQGVSYEQYF.

A note on this clone: Other DNA sequences in the same sample also yield this CDR3. The V call is TRBV9, the J call TRBJ2-7; TRBD1 agrees at 7 bases. Germline CDR1 SGDLS, CDR2 YYNGEE. The CDR3 has 13 amino acids. The V and J ends lost 3 bases and 2 bases, in that order; junction bases with no gene match: 2. The CDR3 region has the DNA TGTGCCAGCAGCGGGGACAGACCCTACGAGCAGTACTTC. Amino acid sequence: CASSGDRPYEQYF.

The V call is TRBV7-2, the J call TRBJ1-2; no firm D call. The CDR3 sequence is 18 residues long. Per germline, CDR1 SGHTA and CDR2 FQGNSA. Trimming cost V 3 bases and J 4 bases, with 24 bases left between them. The CDR3 DNA reads TGTGCCAGCAGCTTTTACCCTACCGCCCCGGGGTTCGCCTATGGCTACACCTTC. It specifies CASSFYPTAPGFAYGYTF.

The chain is built from TRBV7-9 and TRBJ1-4; the D gene is possibly TRBD1 (5 bases). Trimming removed 5 bases from V and 4 bases from J, with 20 bases in between. This CDR3 spans 17 amino acids. Germline loops: CDR1 SEHNR, CDR2 FQNEAQ (reference sequence). CDR3 amino acids: CASSNLVVWGGNEKLFF. The CDR3 bases are TGTGCCAGCAGCAATCTCGTTGTGTGGGGCGGTAATGAAAAACTGTTTTTT.